A single sample gave rise to the 2 T cell receptor beta chains below, sequenced in a study of cytomegalovirus exposure and HLA in healthy donors. PCR amplification relied on 60 Vbeta primers (plus 13 Jbeta primers). Measured with immunoSEQ multiplex PCR; TCRdb has only the in-frame clones, and not every one. The data hold 150,000 or so clones, with 65% to 85% observed a single time. The sequencing input was PBMCs. The receptors originated from a woman under 30 in good health and CMV-seronegative.

The V call is TRBV5-1, the J call TRBJ2-2; TRBD2 agrees at 9 bases. Germline V CDR1 and CDR2: SGHRS, YFSETQ. There are 15 residues in the CDR3. J gave up 3 bases and V 4 bases, and 4 bases lay outside the gene matches. This CDR3 is CASSQAGGHTGELFF. The CDR3 nucleotides are TGCGCCAGCAGCCAAGCGGGAGGCCACACCGGGGAGCTGTTTTTT.

In its sample, this clone was seen a few times. V gene TRBV7-9 combines with J gene TRBJ2-1, with 7 bases that match TRBD2. V dropped 5 bases and J dropped 11; count of bases not matched to a gene: 6. Germline CDR1 is SEHNR and CDR2 is FQNEAQ (reference sequence). The CDR3 totals 12 residues. The CDR3 nucleotides read TGTGCCAGCAGCCGTCCTAGCGGAAAGCAGTTCTTC. Amino acids: CASSRPSGKQFF.